One TCR beta chain is described in this entry. Its antigen is unidentified. The germline V gene encodes CDR1 MNHEY and CDR2 SVGAGI. V lost 2 bases and J lost 3; bases outside the gene matches: 4. The CDR3 covers 14 residues. The data derive from a study of PD-1 blockade in mismatch repair-deficient tumors. Overall study findings and caveats: Rapid post-treatment expansion, then contraction, generally preceding radiologic response, marked tumor-resident clones.

Produced via immunoSEQ multiplex PCR; TCRdb's table is partial and in-frame only. The sample has 60,000 to 65,000 clones, roughly 88% seen once. The gene calls are TRBV6-5 and TRBJ2-7; 7 nucleotides line up with TRBD2. The sequencing used peripheral blood, collected 52 weeks after starting pembrolizumab. The TCR was taken from an adult with mismatch repair-deficient cancer. The CDR3 nucleotides are TGTGCCAGCAGTTACGGAGCGGGGTACTACGAGCAGTACTTC. It is translated as CASSYGAGYYEQYF.